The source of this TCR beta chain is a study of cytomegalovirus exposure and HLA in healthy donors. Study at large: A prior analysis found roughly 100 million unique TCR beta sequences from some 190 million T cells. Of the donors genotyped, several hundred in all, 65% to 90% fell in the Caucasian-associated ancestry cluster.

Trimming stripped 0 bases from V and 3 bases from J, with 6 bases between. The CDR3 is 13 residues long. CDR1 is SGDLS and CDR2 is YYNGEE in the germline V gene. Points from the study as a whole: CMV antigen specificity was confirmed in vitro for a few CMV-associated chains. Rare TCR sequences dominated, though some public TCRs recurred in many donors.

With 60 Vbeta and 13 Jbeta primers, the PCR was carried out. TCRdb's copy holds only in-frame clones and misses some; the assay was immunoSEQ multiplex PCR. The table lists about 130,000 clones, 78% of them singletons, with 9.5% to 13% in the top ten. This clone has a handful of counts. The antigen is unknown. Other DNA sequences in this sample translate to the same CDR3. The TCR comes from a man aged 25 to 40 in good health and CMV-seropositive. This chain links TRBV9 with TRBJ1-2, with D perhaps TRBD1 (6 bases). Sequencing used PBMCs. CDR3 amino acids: CASSVGQDYGYTF. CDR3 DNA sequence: TGTGCCAGCAGCGTAGGACAGGACTATGGCTACACCTTC.